The 32 T cell receptor beta chains listed next were all sequenced from one sample in a study of tumor-infiltrating lymphocytes in oesophageal squamous cell carcinoma. TCRdb redid the calling of the PCR reads with MiXCR, one entry per CDR3 protein. Altogether around 16,000 distinct CDR3 sequences are present, 44% being singletons, with the ten largest covering roughly 37%. The source material was blood. The source of these receptors is a female donor with esophageal squamous cell carcinoma.

The genes are TRBV11-2 and TRBJ2-1; D gene unclear. The last part of the DNA fits TRBJ2-7 better; the J call may be wrong. Germline lookup yields CDR1 SGHAT and CDR2 FQNNGV. This CDR3 is 14 amino acids long. The CDR3 bases are TGTGCCAGCAGCTTAGCCCCCCTAGGGAACGAGCAGTACTTC. Translating it yields CASSLAPLGNEQYF.

This chain joins TRBV7-3 and TRBJ1-1; a weak D match, TRBD1 (5 bases). The CDR3 consists of 13 residues. V shed 6 bases and J shed 1 base, with 9 bases lying between them. Germline values: CDR1 SGHTA, CDR2 FQGTGA. In DNA, the CDR3 is TGTGCCAGCAGGAGGGACCAGAACACTGAAGCTTTCTTT. Its protein is CASRRDQNTEAFF.

This clonotype was observed a few times. The gene calls are TRBV7-6 and TRBJ2-3; D perhaps matches TRBD2 (5 bases). Per the germline V gene, CDR1 is SGHVS and CDR2 is FNYEAQ. The CDR3 is 18 residues long. V was cut by 2 bases and J by 0 bases, with 18 bases left in between. Here the CDR3 DNA reads TGTGCCAGCAGCTTATCCCGGGCTTCTTGGACTAGCACAGATACGCAGTATTTT. Residues: CASSLSRASWTSTDTQYF.

As to this clonotype: Its ends do not fully match the called genes, so a read error is possible. V is TRBV5-3 and J is TRBJ2-5, with unresolved D. Judging by the DNA end, TRBJ2-3 fits better; the J call may be wrong. TRBV5-3 is assigned to the ORF class and has an uncertain function. This CDR3 spans 12 amino acids. CDR3 in amino acids: CASSLFSDTQYF. In DNA, the CDR3 is TGTGCCAGCAGCTTGTTTTCGGATACGCAGTATTTT.

The V and J genes are TRBV24-1 and TRBJ2-2; a possible D gene is TRBD1 (5 bases). V was pared by 0 bases and J by 6 bases, with 13 bases between. Germline lookup yields CDR1 KGHDR and CDR2 SFDVKD. The CDR3 consists of 16 residues. The CDR3 region is CATSDLSGFYPGELFF. CDR3 bases: TGTGCCACCAGTGATTTGTCAGGGTTTTATCCCGGGGAGCTGTTTTTT.

Sample share makes this clonotype medium-sized. CDR3 in DNA: TGTGCCACCTCGAGTAGCGCCGCCCGCACAGATACGCAGTATTTT. It encodes CATSSSAARTDTQYF. The rearrangement joins TRBV6-1 to TRBJ2-3, with a possible D match to TRBD2 (5 bases). Germline CDR1 reads MNHNS; CDR2 reads SASEGT. The CDR3 is 15 amino acids. Trimming left V 10 bases short and J 1 base short, with 18 bases between.

The CDR3 loop reads CASSLAVTGGLRTQYF. CDR3 coding DNA: TGTGCCAGCAGCTTAGCTGTGACAGGGGGACTTCGTACGCAGTATTTT. V usage is TRBV7-8 and J usage is TRBJ2-3; 9 nucleotides line up with TRBD1. Germline-derived CDR1 and CDR2 are SGHVS and FQNEAQ. The V gene end was trimmed by 0 bases and the J gene end by 8 bases; junction bases not matched to a gene: 9. CDR3 size: 16 residues. The complete variable domain, with remaining parts taken from reference TRBV7-8 and TRBJ2-3, reads GAGVSQSPRYKVAKRGQDVALRCDPISGHVSLFWYQQALGQGPEFLTYFQNEAQLDKSGLPSDRFFAERPEGSVSTLKIQRTQQEDSAVYLCASSLAVTGGLRTQYFGPGTRLTVL.

There are a few counts of this clonotype. CDR3 sequence: CASSVGGGPYEQYF. The CDR3 DNA sequence: TGTGCCAGCAGCGTAGGTGGCGGCCCCTACGAGCAGTACTTC. The V call is TRBV9, the J call TRBJ2-4; unclear D gene. Near its end, the DNA agrees better with TRBJ2-7, so the J call may be wrong. This CDR3 is built from 14 residues. Looked up from germline, CDR1 is SGDLS and CDR2 is YYNGEE.

The chain combines TRBV7-8 with TRBJ1-1; D not certain. Germline lookup yields CDR1 SGHVS and CDR2 FQNEAQ. This CDR3 is 14 amino acids long. Trimming removed 1 base at V and 1 base at J, with 7 bases between. The CDR3 DNA follows: TGTGCCAGCAGCTTAGTCGGCGGGAACACTGAAGCTTTCTTT. It encodes CASSLVGGNTEAFF.

Turning to this clonotype: A much larger clonotype is one base distant, so this may be a read error. The chain carries TRBV7-3 and TRBJ2-1; 10 bases map to TRBD1. The end of the DNA fits TRBJ2-7 better, so the J call may be wrong. The germline V gene has CDR1 SGHTA and CDR2 FQGTGA. The CDR3 has 14 residues. The CDR3 DNA sequence: TGTGCCAGCAGCTTGGGACAGGGGCCCCATGAGCAGTACTTC. Its translation: CASSLGQGPHEQYF.

As DNA, the CDR3 is TGTGCCAGCACCAGCGGGAGGGGATTCACAGATACGCAGTATTTT. As protein: CASTSGRGFTDTQYF. The chain links TRBV12-3 or TRBV12-4 to TRBJ2-3; 10 bases fit TRBD2. The CDR3 runs to 15 residues. J was trimmed by 2 bases and V by 7 bases; bases with no gene match: 6.

The J gene is TRBJ2-7, the V gene TRBV7-8; TRBD1 or TRBD2 may be the D gene (5 bases each). V was clipped by 5 bases and J by 8 bases, with 25 bases between them. Germline V gene lookup returns CDR1 SGHVS and CDR2 FQNEAQ. The CDR3 length is 16 residues. CDR3 sequence (DNA): TGTGCCAGCAGCCCCGGGACGGAAAATATGTACAATAAGCAGTACTTC. This translates into CASSPGTENMYNKQYF.

The rearrangement joins TRBV10-1 to TRBJ2-7; the D gene is possibly TRBD2 (6 bases). This CDR3 has 14 amino acids. Trimming cost V 10 bases and J 3 bases, with 19 bases left between them. Germline CDR1 is WNHNN and CDR2 is SYGVQD (reference sequence). CDR3 nucleotides: TGCGCCACCCGGAACGGAGGGGCCTTCTACGAGCAGTACTTC. This codes for CATRNGGAFYEQYF.

The chain is built from TRBV7-2 and TRBJ2-3; a possible D gene is TRBD2 (6 bases). V gave up 9 bases and J gave up 0 bases, with 13 bases separating them. CDR1 and CDR2 (germline): SGHTA, FQGNSA. CDR3 length equals 14 residues. The CDR3 sequence is CASSRGASTDTQYF. The DNA of the CDR3 is TGTGCCAGTTCCCGCGGGGCTAGCACAGATACGCAGTATTTT.

J is TRBJ2-1 and V is TRBV7-2; D unresolved. The closer fit of TRBJ2-7 to the DNA end suggests the J call may be wrong. CDR3 length equals 13 residues. Germline CDR1 reads SGHTA; CDR2 reads FQGNSA. The chain's CDR3 is CASSSNPNYEQYF. The CDR3 region has the DNA TGTGCCAGCAGCTCGAACCCCAACTACGAGCAGTACTTC.

This clonotype was found many times. This sequence joins TRBV19 and TRBJ2-5; 7 nucleotides align to TRBD1. The length of the CDR3 is 13 residues. Germline lookup yields CDR1 LNHDA and CDR2 SQIVND (reference sequence). V was pared by 6 bases and J by 4 bases, with 5 bases of the junction left unmatched. CDR3 loop: CASRRTGTETQYF. DNA of the CDR3: TGTGCCAGTAGGAGGACAGGTACAGAGACCCAGTACTTC.

The chain recombines TRBV7-8 with TRBJ2-5; the match to TRBD2 covers 9 bases. The tail of the sequence fits TRBJ2-1 better, so the J call may be wrong. Germline CDR1 is SGHVS and CDR2 is FQNEAQ. The CDR3 sequence is 18 residues long. CDR3 amino acids: CASSLARAGGRVLYEQFF. Written as DNA, the CDR3 is TGTGCCAGCAGCTTAGCGCGGGCTGGCGGGAGGGTCCTCTACGAGCAGTTCTTC.

Remarks on this clonotype: Because the CDR3 is missing its conserved closing phenylalanine or tryptophan, this is likely a read error. It is unclear where the CDR3 begins or ends on the DNA, so no DNA is shown, and the CDR3 is as TCRdb lists it. The genes are TRBV12-3 or TRBV12-4 and TRBJ2-6; no check of the table's D call, TRBD1, against the DNA was made. The CDR3 is 16 residues long, counting both termini. The CDR3 sequence is CASSLRPDRYEQYFGA.

Points on this clonotype: A read error may explain this, as a much larger clone is one base away. The rearrangement joins TRBV6-1 to TRBJ2-5; no reliable D call. The J call is uncertain, as TRBJ2-1 better fits the DNA end. CDR1 MNHNS and CDR2 SASEGT come from the germline V gene. This CDR3 region has 14 residues. CDR3 DNA: TGTGCCAGCACTCTAAAGGGCTCCTCCTACGAGCAGTTCTTC. Translating gives CASTLKGSSYEQFF.

This clonotype was detected a few times. This chain joins TRBV7-2 and TRBJ2-3; D is ambiguous. This CDR3 has 14 amino acids. CDR1 SGHTA and CDR2 FQGNSA come from the germline V gene. V was clipped by 5 bases and J by 0 bases, with 9 bases between them. The CDR3 DNA follows: TGTGCCAGCAGCACCACTACTAGCACAGATACGCAGTATTTT. As protein: CASSTTTSTDTQYF.

This clonotype was recorded many times. This may be a read error, as it is one base from a much larger clone. V usage is TRBV24-1 and J usage is TRBJ2-7; D perhaps matches TRBD1 (5 bases). The CDR3 is 16 amino acids. V was cut by 0 bases and J by 7 bases, with 18 bases left in between. The germline V gene has CDR1 KGHDR and CDR2 SFDVKD. The CDR3 coding sequence is TGTGCCACCAGTGATTTGAAGAATGGTCCGGACAATGAGCAGTACTTC. Residues: CATSDLKNGPDNEQYF.

The J gene is TRBJ1-2, the V gene TRBV7-2, with 9 bases aligning to TRBD1. Per the germline V gene, CDR1 is SGHTA and CDR2 is FQGNSA. V was pared by 1 base and J by 4 bases, with 4 bases of the junction left unmatched. The CDR3 has 15 residues. CDR3 in amino acids: CASSLGTGGIYGYTF. Written as DNA, the CDR3 is TGTGCCAGCAGCTTAGGAACAGGGGGCATCTATGGCTACACCTTC.

This clonotype was observed a handful of times. The chain employs TRBV5-1 and TRBJ2-2; 8 bases align to TRBD2. The J segment lost 4 bases and the V segment lost 2 bases, leaving 4 bases of the junction unmatched. Germline CDR1 reads SGHRS; CDR2 reads YFSETQ. This CDR3 is built from 15 residues. The CDR3 bases are TGCGCCAGCAGCTTAATAGCGGGGTCCACCGGGGAGCTGTTTTTT. This gives the protein CASSLIAGSTGELFF.

This rearrangement joins TRBV7-6 to TRBJ2-7; unclear D gene. Germline V gene data show CDR1 as SGHVS and CDR2 as FNYEAQ. Trimming took 1 base from V and 4 from J, leaving 14 bases between them. The CDR3 has 15 residues. The CDR3: CASSLEGWGLYEQYF. The CDR3 bases are TGTGCCAGCAGCTTAGAGGGATGGGGTTTGTACGAGCAGTACTTC.

This clonotype occurred once. CDR3 sequence reads: CASSLVSGPETQYF. CDR3 coding DNA: TGTGCCAGCAGCTTAGTTTCAGGGCCTGAGACCCAGTACTTC. V gene TRBV7-8 combines with J gene TRBJ2-5; D may be TRBD1 (5 bases). The CDR3 consists of 14 residues. V was trimmed by 1 base and J by 5 bases, leaving 11 bases between them. The V gene's germline CDR1 is SGHVS and CDR2 FQNEAQ.

The CDR3 sequence: CASSLAPSGTAYNEQYF. Written as DNA, the CDR3 is TGTGCCAGCAGCTTAGCGCCTAGCGGGACTGCCTACAATGAGCAGTACTTC. The rearrangement joins TRBV7-2 to TRBJ2-5, with 9 nucleotides matching TRBD2. The CDR3 length is 17 residues. Trimming at V came to 0 bases and at J to 11 bases, leaving 16 bases not matched to a gene. Germline-derived CDR1 and CDR2 are SGHTA and FQGNSA.

This clonotype was recorded a few times. This chain joins TRBV7-6 and TRBJ2-1; 8 positions match TRBD2. The CDR3 totals 15 residues. V trimming: 1 base; J trimming: 8 bases; junction bases outside the gene matches: 7. The germline CDR1 and CDR2 sequences are SGHVS and FNYEAQ. The DNA for the CDR3 is TGTGCCAGCAGCTTAGACGGGGGGGCGTCGGATGAGCAGTTCTTC. Amino acid sequence: CASSLDGGASDEQFF.

The chain recombines TRBV7-3 with TRBJ2-5; D may be TRBD1 (6 bases). CDR1 and CDR2 (germline): SGHTA, FQGTGA. The CDR3 contains 15 residues. V was cut by 0 bases and J by 2 bases, with 10 bases left in between. The CDR3 DNA reads TGTGCCAGCAGCTTAACGGGACACTCGCAAGAGACCCAGTACTTC. Protein product: CASSLTGHSQETQYF.

The table lists this clonotype with many counts. The chain is built from TRBV2 and TRBJ2-1; tentative D call: TRBD2 (5 bases). The CDR3 sequence is 13 residues long. Looked up from germline, CDR1 is SNHLY and CDR2 is FYNNEI. V lost 0 bases, J lost 8 bases, and 8 bases lay in between. The CDR3 DNA follows: TGTGCCAGCAGTGAAGCGGGAGTGGATGAGCAGTTCTTC. Residues: CASSEAGVDEQFF.

This clonotype showed up many times. Since a much larger clone is just one base distant, this may be a read error. The genes are TRBV6-1 and TRBJ2-7; possible D gene TRBD1, 6 bases. Looked up from germline, CDR1 is MNHNS and CDR2 is SASEGT. The CDR3 is made up of 16 amino acids. Trimming pared 5 bases from V and 7 bases from J, leaving 24 bases between. CDR3 residues: CASSYTGRGYYNEQYF. CDR3 in DNA: TGTGCCAGCAGTTATACAGGGCGTGGATACTACAATGAGCAGTACTTC.

The chain is built from TRBV7-2 and TRBJ2-7; D uncertain. Trimming left V 5 bases short and J 3 bases short, with 14 bases between. The length of the CDR3 is 14 residues. Germline V gene data show CDR1 as SGHTA and CDR2 as FQGNSA. CDR3 DNA: TGTGCCAGCAGCCGCGAACGCAACAACTACGAGCAGTACTTC. Amino acids: CASSRERNNYEQYF.

This clonotype ranks as medium-sized (0.01 to 0.1%). The V gene is TRBV12-3 or TRBV12-4, the J gene TRBJ2-6, with D unresolved. Trimming stripped 7 bases from V and 2 bases from J, with 9 bases between. CDR3 size: 14 residues. CDR3 sequence reads: CASTARTGANVLTF. In DNA, the CDR3 is TGTGCCAGCACCGCTCGAACTGGGGCCAACGTCCTGACTTTC.